These T cell receptor beta chains were read from a single sample in a study of post-analysis software for immune sequencing data. TCRdb passed the PCR reads through MiXCR, listing each CDR3 protein once. The sample has hundreds of thousands of distinct CDR3 sequences, under 70% seen once. Sequences were obtained from blood. These receptors originate from a girl aged 5-17 years with multiple sclerosis. Each CDR3 is given with its conserved first and last residue. A D gene is named only where the DNA matches it firmly. Expanded clones are given a class, and other clones once, few, many or no size at all.

>.|TRBV7-9|.|TRBJ2-1
TGTGCCAGCAGCTTATCGCGGGGAGCCCTCAATGAGCAGTTCTTC
CASSLSRGALNEQFF
>.|TRBV5-1|TRBD2|TRBJ2-1
TGCGCCAGCAGCGACGGGACTAGCTCCTACAATGAGCAGTTCTTC
CASSDGTSSYNEQFF
>.|TRBV29-1|.|TRBJ2-7
TGCAGCGTGATGACAGGCCGGGGGGCCTACGAGCAGTACTTC
CSVMTGRGAYEQYF
>.|TRBV20-1|TRBD2|TRBJ2-3
TGCAGTGCTAGAGAGGGACTAGCGGGGGGGCCAAATACGCAGTATTTT
CSAREGLAGGPNTQYF
>.|TRBV5-5|.|TRBJ1-2
TGTGCCAGCAGCCCGGAAGGTGTGGGGTATGGCTACACCTTC
CASSPEGVGYGYTF
>.|TRBV20-1|.|TRBJ2-4
TGCAGTGCTAGAGATGACCAACTAGCCAAAAACATTCAGTACTTC
CSARDDQLAKNIQYF
>.|TRBV11-1|.|TRBJ2-7
TGTGCCAGCAGCTTAGGGCCGGGACGGCAATACGAGCAGTACTTC
CASSLGPGRQYEQYF
>few|TRBV7-2|.|TRBJ2-7
TGTGCCAGCGGAGGAGGGGGTACCTCCTACGAGCAGTACTTC
CASGGGGTSYEQYF
>.|TRBV28|.|TRBJ1-6
TGTGCCAGCAGTCTGGATGGGACCTATAATTCACCCCTCCACTTT
CASSLDGTYNSPLHF
>.|TRBV27|TRBD1|TRBJ1-4
TGTGCCAGCAGTCCCCAGGGGGGAAATGAAAAACTGTTTTTT
CASSPQGGNEKLFF
>.|TRBV10-3|.|TRBJ2-7
TGTGCCATCAGCTCAGGCGGTGAAGAGCAGTACTTC
CAISSGGEEQYF